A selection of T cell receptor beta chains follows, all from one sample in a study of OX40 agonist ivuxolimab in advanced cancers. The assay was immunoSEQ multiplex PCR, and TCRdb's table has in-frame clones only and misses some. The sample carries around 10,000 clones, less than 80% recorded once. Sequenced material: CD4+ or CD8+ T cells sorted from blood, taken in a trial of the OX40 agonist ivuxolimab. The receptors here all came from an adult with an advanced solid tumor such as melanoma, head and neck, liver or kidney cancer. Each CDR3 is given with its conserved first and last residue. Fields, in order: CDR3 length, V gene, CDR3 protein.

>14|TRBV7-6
CASSLAGGRNTIYF
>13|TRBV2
CASSGRGAYEQYF
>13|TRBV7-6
CASSPDLSGELFF
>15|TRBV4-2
CASSLFQGGQETQYF
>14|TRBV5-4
CASSPDRGGREQYF
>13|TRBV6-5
CASAPGTGYEAFF
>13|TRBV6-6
CASSYSSLYEQYF
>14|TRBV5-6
CASRGGPSTDTQYF
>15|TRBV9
CASSVFREPTDTQYF
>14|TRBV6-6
CASSLRVPNTEAFF
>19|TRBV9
CASSVTGGLSRGRGNEQFF
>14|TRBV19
CASSISLSNYGYTF
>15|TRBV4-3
CASSQVRDRKNIQYF
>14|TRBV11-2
CASSFSSGGRRQYF
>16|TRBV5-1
CASSSGTSGIYNEQFF
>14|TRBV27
CASSLSQGYYGYTF
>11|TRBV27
CASSSGYEQYF
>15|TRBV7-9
CASSLATGGDEKLFF
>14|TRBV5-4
CASSGDRGVYEQYF
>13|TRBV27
CASREGMGQPQHF
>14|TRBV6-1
CASKMGTGADEQYF
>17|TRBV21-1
CASSTMTGTQRAYEQYF
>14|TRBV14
CASSQSPWGLYWAF
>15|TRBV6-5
CASSSGGSAKNIQYF
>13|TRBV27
CASTDRGSEKLFF
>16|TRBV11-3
CASSPDRGVDQDEQFF
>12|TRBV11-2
CASSFGGDEQYF
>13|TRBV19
CASSIDGRNTIYF
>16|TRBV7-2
CATRLAGDPNTGELFF
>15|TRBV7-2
CASSDTSNSNQPQHF
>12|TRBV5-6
CASSLYRSGYTF
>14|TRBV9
CASSVALQNTEAFF
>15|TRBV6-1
CASSEPISSTDTQYF
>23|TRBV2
CASSEYLVLGSNIQSGSTDTQYF
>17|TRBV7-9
CASRVIIGIGGANVLTF
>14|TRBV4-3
CASSPSIGGAGQYF
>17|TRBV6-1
CASSALFTGGLRETQYF
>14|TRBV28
CASSRATSNYGYTF
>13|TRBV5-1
CASSLQDTGELFF
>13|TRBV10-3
CAISAGPFMEQYF
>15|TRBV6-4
CASSDGTSGGNEQFF
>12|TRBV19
CASGTRDYEQYF
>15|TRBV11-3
CASSPSQNSNQPQHF
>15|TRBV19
CASSINRGRPGELFF
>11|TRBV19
CASKFSGELFF
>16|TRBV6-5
CASSYSGQDMNTEAFF
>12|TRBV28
CASSHQDQPQHF
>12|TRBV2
CASSKLAYEQYF
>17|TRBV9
CASSELAGPTRPYEQYF
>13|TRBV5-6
CASSGASSDEQFF
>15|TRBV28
CASSPKSQGRETQYF
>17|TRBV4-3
CASSQAFRGRENYGYTF
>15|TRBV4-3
CASSHGQAMNTEAFF
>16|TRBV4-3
CASSQGWASARSEQYF